The 17 T cell receptor beta chains below all came from one sample that was sequenced in a study of blood T cell repertoires in COVID-19. Repertoires were generated with immunoSEQ multiplex PCR, while TCRdb's copy carries only in-frame clones and drops some. The sample has approximately 92,000 clones, 87% seen once. The sequenced sample was peripheral blood. The source of these receptors is a woman aged 55 to 70 with COVID-19, enrolled during active disease.

The chain couples TRBV19 to TRBJ1-2, with 9 bases fitting TRBD1. The CDR3 runs 13 residues. Germline CDR1 is LNHDA and CDR2 is SQIVND (reference sequence). Unmatched junction bases numbered 6, after V lost 6 bases and J lost 7 bases. CDR3 DNA sequence: TGTGCCAGTAGCCGACAGGGGGATAGTGGCTACACCTTC. This translates into CASSRQGDSGYTF.

V is TRBV5-1 and J is TRBJ2-3, with D perhaps TRBD2 (6 bases). The CDR3 has 16 amino acids. In germline, CDR1 is SGHRS, CDR2 YFSETQ. The V gene lost 0 bases and the J gene lost 6 bases, with 17 bases spanning the gap. CDR3 coding DNA: TGCGCCAGCAGCTTGGCCCCGGGACTGGGAGAGGATACGCAGTATTTT. It specifies CASSLAPGLGEDTQYF.

Here the CDR3 DNA reads TGTGCCAGCAAAGGTGCGGGGGGGGGCACAGATACGCAGTATTTT. This sequence encodes CASKGAGGGTDTQYF. The gene calls are TRBV7-2 and TRBJ2-3, with TRBD2 identical over 9 bases. Germline-derived CDR1 and CDR2 are SGHTA and FQGNSA. The CDR3 runs 15 residues. The junction had 6 bases not matched to a gene; V was cut back by 7 bases and J by 1 base. The whole variable domain, remainder taken from reference TRBV7-2 and TRBJ2-3, is GAGVSQSPSNKVTEKGKDVELRCDPISGHTALYWYRQSLGQGLEFLIYFQGNSAPDKSGLPSDRFSAERTGGSVSTLTIQRTQQEDSAVYLCASKGAGGGTDTQYFGPGTRLTVL.

The chain combines TRBV7-9 with TRBJ2-5; D unclear. This CDR3 contains 11 residues. The germline gives CDR1 SEHNR, CDR2 FQNEAQ (reference sequence). Trimming took off 5 bases at V and 2 bases at J, with 3 bases between the two ends. CDR3 in amino acids: CASSPQETQYF. The CDR3 DNA follows: TGTGCCAGCAGCCCTCAAGAGACCCAGTACTTC. Full variable domain (remainder filled in from reference TRBV7-9 and TRBJ2-5): DTGVSQNPRHKITKRGQNVTFRCDPISEHNRLYWYRQTLGQGPEFLTYFQNEAQLEKSRLLSDRFSAERPKGSFSTLEIQRTEQGDSAMYLCASSPQETQYFGPGTRLLVL.

The J gene is TRBJ1-1, the V gene TRBV10-3, with D tentatively TRBD1 (5 bases). Germline CDR1 and CDR2: ENHRY and SYGVKD. The CDR3 is 15 amino acids. V lost 3 bases and J 0 bases, leaving 11 bases between the germline ends. DNA of the CDR3: TGTGCCATCAGTGATCCAGACAGCCTGAACACTGAAGCTTTCTTT. This translates into CAISDPDSLNTEAFF.

This chain links TRBV11-2 with TRBJ1-1; 7 bases align to TRBD1. The CDR3 is made up of 18 amino acids. Per germline, CDR1 SGHAT and CDR2 FQNNGV. The V gene end was trimmed by 1 base and the J gene end by 1 base; junction bases not matched to a gene: 12. The CDR3 region has the DNA TGTGCCAGCAGCTTAGTGCCAAGGGGGCATGGGAGGAACACTGAAGCTTTCTTT. Translating gives CASSLVPRGHGRNTEAFF.

The chain joins TRBV6-2 or TRBV6-3 to TRBJ2-7; 7 bases align to TRBD1. CDR1 MNHEY and CDR2 SVGEGT come from the germline V gene. The trim removed 0 bases at V and 3 bases at J, leaving 2 bases unmatched. The CDR3 is 14 amino acids. The CDR3 protein is CASSYSDRYYEQYF. In DNA, the CDR3 is TGTGCCAGCAGTTACTCGGACAGGTACTACGAGCAGTACTTC.

This chain connects TRBV3-1 (or the pseudogene TRBV3-2) to TRBJ2-2, with TRBD2 matching over 7 bases. The CDR3 has 15 amino acids. Per the germline V gene, CDR1 is LGHDT and CDR2 is YNNKEL (reference sequence). V shed 1 base and J 6 bases; nucleotides not matched to a gene: 5. CDR3 DNA sequence: TGTGCCAGCAGCCAAGGGGGAGGGCGTTCCGGGGAGCTGTTTTTT. Translating gives CASSQGGGRSGELFF.

The V gene is TRBV12-3 or TRBV12-4, the J gene TRBJ2-4; no firm D call. V lost 6 bases and J lost 4, with 4 bases in between. CDR3 length equals 11 residues. The CDR3 spells CASSPKNIQYF. The CDR3 DNA sequence: TGTGCCAGCAGCCCTAAAAACATTCAGTACTTC.

The genes are TRBV4-1 and TRBJ2-1, with D tentatively TRBD2 (5 bases). This CDR3 spans 17 amino acids. Trimming pared 4 bases from V and 1 base from J, leaving 17 bases between. Germline V gene data show CDR1 as MGHRA and CDR2 as YSYEKL. CDR3 protein: CASSPPPGRRSYNEQFF. CDR3 coding DNA: TGCGCCAGCAGCCCCCCACCTGGCAGGAGGTCCTACAATGAGCAGTTCTTC.

V usage is TRBV12-5 and J usage is TRBJ2-6; TRBD1 aligns across 8 bases. The germline CDR1 and CDR2 sequences are LGHNT and FRNRAP. V gave up 9 bases and J gave up 0 bases; unmatched junction bases: 4. There are 15 residues in the CDR3. The CDR3, as DNA: TGTGCTAGCAGGACAGGGAACTCTGGGGCCAACGTCCTGACTTTC. Its protein is CASRTGNSGANVLTF.

This clone was found a few times. The chain uses TRBV7-2 and TRBJ1-1, with D perhaps TRBD1 (5 bases). The CDR3 contains 14 residues. Germline CDR1 and CDR2: SGHTA and FQGNSA. The V and J ends lost 5 bases and 3 bases respectively, with 13 bases between them. The CDR3 loop reads CASSVQGGDTEAFF. The CDR3 DNA follows: TGTGCCAGCAGCGTCCAGGGTGGCGACACTGAAGCTTTCTTT.

The table lists this clone with a count of one. The V gene is TRBV7-8, the J gene TRBJ1-2; TRBD1 matches at 8 bases. This CDR3 is 16 amino acids long. V lost 3 bases to trimming and J lost 4 bases; unmatched junction nucleotides: 10. From germline, CDR1 is SGHVS and CDR2 FQNEAQ. As DNA, the CDR3 is TGTGCCAGCAGCTTCTTTGCAGGGGGCAAGGGCTATGGCTACACCTTC. It yields the protein CASSFFAGGKGYGYTF.

The chain couples TRBV27 to TRBJ1-2; tentatively, D is TRBD1 (5 bases). V was cut by 1 base and J by 1 base, with 16 bases left in between. This CDR3 region has 17 residues. Germline loops: CDR1 MNHEY, CDR2 SMNVEV (reference sequence). The CDR3 DNA is TGTGCCAGCAGTTTATACGGACCGTCGGACATTAACTATGGCTACACCTTC. This translates into CASSLYGPSDINYGYTF.

V usage is TRBV9 and J usage is TRBJ2-1; possibly TRBD2 for D (7 bases). There are 15 residues in the CDR3. Deletions cut 4 bases from V and 1 base from J, with 12 bases between. The germline CDR1 and CDR2 sequences are SGDLS and YYNGEE. CDR3 coding DNA: TGTGCCAGCAGCCCCGGGGGGCCATCCTACAATGAGCAGTTCTTC. Its protein is CASSPGGPSYNEQFF.

The chain combines TRBV11-1 with TRBJ2-2; D is unresolved. V lost 6 bases to trimming and J lost 2 bases, with 10 bases between them. The CDR3 has 14 residues. From germline, CDR1 is SGHAT and CDR2 FQDESV (reference sequence). The CDR3 here is CASSRTVNTGELFF. The CDR3 DNA reads TGTGCCAGCAGTCGCACAGTAAACACCGGGGAGCTGTTTTTT. The whole variable domain, remainder taken from reference TRBV11-1 and TRBJ2-2, is EAEVAQSPRYKITEKSQAVAFWCDPISGHATLYWYRQILGQGPELLVQFQDESVVDDSQLPKDRFSAERLKGVDSTLKIQPAELGDSAMYLCASSRTVNTGELFFGEGSRLTVL.

This clone is a singleton in its sample. The chain recombines TRBV2 with TRBJ1-3; perhaps TRBD1 as D (6 bases). V was cut by 11 bases and J by 2 bases, with 10 bases left in between. The CDR3 is 12 residues long. CDR1 SNHLY and CDR2 FYNNEI come from the germline V gene. CDR3 in amino acids: CALGQPGNTIYF. The CDR3 bases are TGTGCCCTCGGACAGCCTGGAAACACCATATATTTT.